One and the same sample provided the 24 T cell receptor beta chains below, sequenced in a study of post-analysis software for immune sequencing data. General observations from the study: Compared with controls, patients had more of roughly five TRBV segments, including TRBV5-6, TRBV5-1 and TRBV20-1.

For these receptors, no antigen is known. Unique molecular identifiers tagged the TCR beta cDNA libraries. In TCRdb, the PCR reads were re-called with MiXCR into one record per CDR3 protein. Of hundreds of thousands of distinct CDR3 sequences detected, 36% appear once; the ten largest clones hold 4.5% to 5.5%. The material sequenced was blood. The receptors stem from a girl between 10 and 17 years old with multiple sclerosis.

This clonotype has only a few counts. The V and J genes are TRBV7-9 and TRBJ2-5; D remains unclear. The CDR3 sequence is 13 residues long. Germline CDR1 and CDR2: SEHNR and FQNEAQ (reference sequence). V dropped 4 bases and J dropped 4 bases, with 10 bases sitting between them. In DNA, the CDR3 is TGTGCCAGCAGCTCTACGGACCGAGAGACCCAGTACTTC. It yields the protein CASSSTDRETQYF.

This sequence joins TRBV7-9 and TRBJ1-2; TRBD1 might be the D (6 bases). V was pared by 4 bases and J by 5 bases, with 17 bases between. The CDR3 runs to 15 residues. The germline gives CDR1 SEHNR, CDR2 FQNEAQ (reference sequence). The DNA for the CDR3 is TGTGCCAGCAGCTCCACAGGTCCGCAGGGGTATGGCTACACCTTC. Translation gives CASSSTGPQGYGYTF.

As for this clonotype: This may be a read error, as it is one base from a much larger clone. This chain joins TRBV7-2 and TRBJ2-1; 12 bases line up with TRBD2. The closer fit of TRBJ2-7 to the DNA end suggests the J call may be wrong. Germline assignment: CDR1 SGHTA and CDR2 FQGNSA. The CDR3 runs to 15 residues. In DNA form, the CDR3 reads TGTGCCAGCAGCGCCACTAGCGGGAGGTACAATGAGCAGTACTTC. Its protein is CASSATSGRYNEQYF.

The chain joins TRBV3-1 to TRBJ2-5; D gene uncertain. The germline CDR1 and CDR2 sequences are LGHDT and YNNKEL (reference sequence). The V end lost 0 bases, the J end lost 5 bases, and 7 bases lay between the germline ends. CDR3 length: 13 amino acids. CDR3 protein: CASSQEAAETQYF. In DNA form, the CDR3 reads TGTGCCAGCAGCCAAGAGGCAGCGGAGACCCAGTACTTC.

This clonotype was detected a few times. This chain joins TRBV14 and TRBJ1-6, with 9 bases identical to TRBD1. The V gene end was trimmed by 6 bases and the J gene end by 11 bases; junction bases not matched to a gene: 8. Germline V gene data show CDR1 as SGHDN and CDR2 as FVKESK. CDR3 length equals 14 residues. The CDR3 reads CASSRRGQGAPLHF. DNA of the CDR3: TGTGCCAGCAGTCGCCGGGGACAGGGAGCACCCCTCCACTTT.

This clonotype came up many times. This chain links TRBV18 with TRBJ1-2, with 7 bases that match TRBD1. J was trimmed by 5 bases and V by 0 bases; bases with no gene match: 9. Germline CDR1 and CDR2: KGHSH and LQKENI. CDR3 size: 16 residues. CDR3: CASSPPGTAAGYGYTF. CDR3 DNA sequence: TGTGCCAGCTCACCACCCGGGACAGCGGCTGGGTATGGCTACACCTTC.

This sequence joins TRBV5-1 and TRBJ2-1, with 10 bases lining up with TRBD1. The last part of the DNA fits TRBJ2-7 better; the J call may be wrong. The CDR3 is 15 amino acids. CDR1 and CDR2 from the germline V gene are SGHRS and YFSETQ. CDR3 amino acids: CASSNGTGAYNEQYF. For the CDR3, the DNA is TGCGCCAGCAGCAACGGGACAGGGGCCTACAATGAGCAGTACTTC.

This clonotype showed up just a few times. The J gene is TRBJ2-5, the V gene TRBV28; D is unresolved. The end of the DNA aligns better with TRBJ2-7, so the J call may be wrong. From germline, CDR1 is MDHEN and CDR2 SYDVKM. The CDR3 covers 12 residues. The CDR3 nucleotides read TGTGCCAGCAGTTCGAGCGTGTACGAGCAGTACTTC. This sequence encodes CASSSSVYEQYF.

Concerning this clonotype: A much more abundant neighbour one base away suggests this may be a read error. This chain links TRBV27 with TRBJ2-7; 10 bases fit TRBD2. The junction had 16 bases not matched to a gene; V was cut back by 2 bases and J by 12 bases. Germline V gene sequence: CDR1 MNHEY, CDR2 SMNVEV (reference sequence). This CDR3 contains 16 residues. The CDR3 is CASSLGSSGSRETRYF. CDR3 nucleotides: TGTGCCAGCAGTTTAGGGTCTAGCGGGAGCCGGGAGACCCGGTACTTC.

This clonotype was recorded many times. The chain couples TRBV9 to TRBJ1-2; D is uncertain. Germline CDR1 and CDR2: SGDLS and YYNGEE. The CDR3 has 16 residues. Trimming removed 3 bases from V and 3 bases from J, with 18 bases in between. The CDR3 reads CASSADTRPGHYGYTF. The CDR3 DNA reads as TGTGCCAGCAGCGCAGACACCAGGCCGGGTCACTATGGCTACACCTTC. Supplemented by reference TRBV9 and TRBJ1-2, the full variable domain reads DSGVTQTPKHLITATGQRVTLRCSPRSGDLSVYWYQQSLDQGLQFLIQYYNGEERAKGNILERFSAQQFPDLHSELNLSSLELGDSALYFCASSADTRPGHYGYTFGSGTRLTVV.

V is TRBV3-1 and J is TRBJ1-2; TRBD1 agrees at 9 bases. The CDR3 covers 16 residues. The ends lost 5 bases at V and 4 bases at J; junction bases unmatched: 11. Per the germline V gene, CDR1 is LGHDT and CDR2 is YNNKEL (reference sequence). The DNA for the CDR3 is TGTGCCAGCAGCACCGCGGGGACAGGGACAGGCTATGGCTACACCTTC. Protein product: CASSTAGTGTGYGYTF.

As regards this clonotype: A single base separates this from a much larger clone, so it may be a read error. The chain uses TRBV7-3 and TRBJ2-4; 9 bases are shared with TRBD1. The CDR3 totals 15 residues. The trim removed 3 bases at V and 13 bases at J, leaving 13 bases unmatched. Germline-derived CDR1 and CDR2 are SGHTA and FQGTGA. The CDR3 DNA follows: TGTGCCAGCAGCTTGGACAGGGGAACCTACAATGAGCAGTACTTC. Its translation is CASSLDRGTYNEQYF.

The chain recombines TRBV2 with TRBJ2-3; TRBD2 matches 12 bases. The V segment lost 2 bases and the J segment 5 bases; nucleotides outside the gene matches: 8. The germline V gene has CDR1 SNHLY and CDR2 FYNNEI. This CDR3 contains 17 residues. CDR3 sequence (DNA): TGTGCCAGCAGTGAATCGGCTAGCGGGGGGGCGTTAGATACGCAGTATTTT. Its protein product is CASSESASGGALDTQYF.

The V gene is TRBV5-1, the J gene TRBJ2-3; possible D gene TRBD2, 6 bases. CDR3 length equals 16 residues. The V and J ends lost 6 bases and 0 bases respectively, with 17 bases between them. The germline V gene has CDR1 SGHRS and CDR2 YFSETQ. CDR3 residues: CASTPLSGASTDTQYF. The CDR3 region has the DNA TGCGCCAGCACACCCCTTAGCGGAGCAAGCACAGATACGCAGTATTTT. The whole variable domain, remainder taken from reference TRBV5-1 and TRBJ2-3, is KAGVTQTPRYLIKTRGQQVTLSCSPISGHRSVSWYQQTPGQGLQFLFEYFSETQRNKGNFPGRFSGRQFSNSRSEMNVSTLELGDSALYLCASTPLSGASTDTQYFGPGTRLTVL.

This clonotype was observed many times. The genes are TRBV3-1 and TRBJ1-1; perhaps TRBD1 as D (5 bases). The V end lost 3 bases, the J end lost 5 bases, and 10 bases lay between the germline ends. The CDR3 consists of 13 residues. Per the germline V gene, CDR1 is LGHDT and CDR2 is YNNKEL (reference sequence). The CDR3 reads CASSQRGGTEAFF. CDR3 DNA: TGTGCCAGCAGCCAGAGGGGAGGAACTGAAGCTTTCTTT.

This clonotype turned up a few times. This rearrangement joins TRBV15 to TRBJ1-5, with D hard to call. The CDR3 consists of 14 residues. Germline-derived CDR1 and CDR2 are LNHNV and YYDKDF (reference sequence). V was trimmed by 5 bases and J by 1 base, leaving 9 bases between them. The CDR3 loop reads CATSARGSNQPQHF. CDR3 DNA sequence: TGTGCCACCAGCGCCCGGGGAAGCAATCAGCCCCAGCATTTT.

Remarks on this clonotype: This may stem from a read error, because a much larger clone lies one nucleotide away. This sequence joins TRBV5-1 and TRBJ2-6; the D gene could be TRBD1 or TRBD2 (5 bases each). Germline lookup yields CDR1 SGHRS and CDR2 YFSETQ. The CDR3 runs 14 residues. This chain's CDR3 is CASSWGSGASVLTF. The CDR3 nucleotides read TGCGCCAGCAGCTGGGGGTCTGGGGCCAGCGTCCTGACTTTC.

The chain employs TRBV5-4 and TRBJ2-7; either TRBD1 or TRBD2 may supply D (5 bases each). Germline lookup yields CDR1 SGHNT and CDR2 YYREEE (reference sequence). This CDR3 is 14 amino acids long. The V end lost 0 bases, the J end lost 5 bases, and 12 bases lay between the germline ends. The CDR3 nucleotides are TGTGCCAGCAGCTTGGAGCCCGGGACGGACGAGCAGTACTTC. Encoded protein: CASSLEPGTDEQYF.

As concerns this clonotype: A junction boundary mismatches the germline segment, possibly from a read error. CDR3 nucleotide sequence: TGTGCCACCAGGGGTGGCTTCACTAATGAAAAACGGTTTTTT. It codes for CATRGGFTNEKRFF. J is TRBJ1-4 and V is TRBV15; D gene ambiguous. Germline lookup yields CDR1 LNHNV and CDR2 YYDKDF (reference sequence). The CDR3 runs to 14 residues.

This clonotype was seen at least ten times. The chain carries TRBV20-1 and TRBJ2-5; D unresolved. The germline CDR1 and CDR2 sequences are DFQATT and SNEGSKA (reference sequence). V was pared by 3 bases and J by 4 bases, with 9 bases between. CDR3 size: 12 residues. The CDR3, as DNA: TGCAGTGCTAGCCGGACCGGAGAGACCCAGTACTTC. Protein sequence: CSASRTGETQYF.

This clonotype was observed many times. The V and J genes are TRBV3-1 and TRBJ2-5; 8 nucleotides align to TRBD2. The V gene end was trimmed by 2 bases and the J gene end by 4 bases; junction bases not matched to a gene: 12. CDR3 length equals 17 residues. CDR1 and CDR2 (germline): LGHDT, YNNKEL (reference sequence). The CDR3 protein is CASSQSHLTSGRETQYF. Here the CDR3 DNA reads TGTGCCAGCAGCCAAAGTCACCTCACTAGCGGAAGAGAGACCCAGTACTTC.

The chain recombines TRBV20-1 with TRBJ2-5, with unresolved D. This CDR3 comprises 11 residues. The germline V and J ends were trimmed by 2 bases and 1 base, with 2 bases remaining between them. Germline values: CDR1 DFQATT, CDR2 SNEGSKA (reference sequence). The CDR3 DNA sequence: TGCAGTGCTAGAAGCCAAGAGACCCAGTACTTC. Translation: CSARSQETQYF.

This clonotype was counted a few times. This chain uses TRBV15 with TRBJ2-7, with 12 bases aligning to TRBD2. The CDR3 is 19 residues long. Germline V gene lookup returns CDR1 LNHNV and CDR2 YYDKDF (reference sequence). J lost 7 bases, V lost 0 bases, and 16 bases had no gene match. CDR3 nucleotide sequence: TGTGCCACCAGCAGAGATCGGGAGGGGACTAGCGGGTTACACAATGAGCAGTACTTC. This translates into CATSRDREGTSGLHNEQYF.

The sample holds many counts of this clonotype. The rearrangement links TRBV5-1 to TRBJ1-2; D call uncertain. From germline, CDR1 is SGHRS and CDR2 YFSETQ. V gave up 0 bases and J gave up 0 bases, with 3 bases separating them. The length of the CDR3 is 13 residues. CDR3 amino acids: CASSLDPNYGYTF. The CDR3 nucleotides read TGCGCCAGCAGCTTGGACCCTAACTATGGCTACACCTTC.